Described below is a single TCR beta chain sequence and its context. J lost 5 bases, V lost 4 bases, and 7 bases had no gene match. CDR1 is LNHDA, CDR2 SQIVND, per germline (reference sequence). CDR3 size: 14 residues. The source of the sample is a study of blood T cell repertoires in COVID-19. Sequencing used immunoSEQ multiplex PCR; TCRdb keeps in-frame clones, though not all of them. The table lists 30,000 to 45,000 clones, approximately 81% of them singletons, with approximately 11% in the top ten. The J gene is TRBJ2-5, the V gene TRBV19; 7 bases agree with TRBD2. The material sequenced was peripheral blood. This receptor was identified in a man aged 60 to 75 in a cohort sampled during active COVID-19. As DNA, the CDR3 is TGTGCCAGTAGTACATCAGGGAGGGTGGAGACCCAGTACTTC. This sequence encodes CASSTSGRVETQYF.